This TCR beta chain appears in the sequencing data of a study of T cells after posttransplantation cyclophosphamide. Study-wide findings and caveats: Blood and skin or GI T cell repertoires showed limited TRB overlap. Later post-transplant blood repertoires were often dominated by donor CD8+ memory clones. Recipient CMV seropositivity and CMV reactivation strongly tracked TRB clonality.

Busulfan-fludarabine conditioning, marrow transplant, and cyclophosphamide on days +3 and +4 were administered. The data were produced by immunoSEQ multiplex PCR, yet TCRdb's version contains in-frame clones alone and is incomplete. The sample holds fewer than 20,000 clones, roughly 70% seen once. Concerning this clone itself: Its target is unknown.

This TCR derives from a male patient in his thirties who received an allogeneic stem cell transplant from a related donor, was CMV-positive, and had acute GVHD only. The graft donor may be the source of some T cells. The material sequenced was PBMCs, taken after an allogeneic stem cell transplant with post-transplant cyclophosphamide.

CDR3 loop: CASGGGLAGSDTQYF. The CDR3 bases are TGCGCCAGCGGAGGAGGACTAGCGGGGTCAGATACGCAGTATTTT. The chain has TRBV5-1 and TRBJ2-3; TRBD2 aligns across 12 bases. The ends lost 7 bases at V and 4 bases at J; junction bases unmatched: 7. CDR3 length: 15 residues. The germline V gene has CDR1 SGHRS and CDR2 YFSETQ.